This paragraph covers one T cell receptor beta chain sequence. Antigen specificity is unknown. This sample includes further DNA sequences coding for the same CDR3. This record belongs to a study of cytomegalovirus exposure and HLA in healthy donors. General study points: As immune exposure information, only CMV serostatus was available. Most of the TCR beta V segments (in an earlier analysis) were productive either about 87% or about 30% of the time.

The study ran its PCR with 60 Vbeta and 13 Jbeta primers. Only in-frame clones appear in the TCRdb table, and some are missing; sequencing was by immunoSEQ multiplex PCR. This table has 150,000 to 200,000 clones, about 83% appearing once. V lost 2 bases and J 5 bases, leaving 6 bases between the germline ends. From germline, CDR1 is MNHNS and CDR2 SASEGT. The CDR3 has 12 residues. The TCR originated in a man aged 35 to 55 in good health and CMV-seropositive. J is TRBJ1-2 and V is TRBV6-1; D not resolved. The specimen was PBMCs. CDR3 loop: CASSERGYGYTF. Here the CDR3 DNA reads TGTGCCAGCAGTGAACGCGGTTATGGCTACACCTTC.